A single sample is the source of the 12 T cell receptor beta chains below, sequenced in a study of blood T cell repertoires in COVID-19. Using immunoSEQ multiplex PCR, the repertoire was profiled, and TCRdb retains in-frame clones only, with some absent. The table lists about 140,000 clones, roughly 80% of them singletons. Source material: peripheral blood. The receptors stem from a woman between 50 and 59 years old with active or convalescent COVID-19.

This chain's CDR3 is CASSPAEAGGYTF. The CDR3 DNA follows: TGTGCCAGCTCCCCAGCTGAAGCGGGTGGCTACACCTTC. V gene TRBV18 combines with J gene TRBJ1-2, with D uncertain. Germline assignment: CDR1 KGHSH and CDR2 LQKENI. The V gene lost 6 bases and the J gene lost 7 bases, with 15 bases spanning the gap. The CDR3 sequence is 13 residues long.

This sequence joins TRBV5-5 and TRBJ2-7; 10 bases map to TRBD2. The V gene end was trimmed by 4 bases and the J gene end by 4 bases; junction bases not matched to a gene: 8. Per the germline V gene, CDR1 is SGHKS and CDR2 is YYEKEE (reference sequence). The length of the CDR3 is 15 residues. Written as DNA, the CDR3 is TGTGCCAGCAGCGTCGGACTAGCGGTAAAATACGAGCAGTACTTC. Amino acids: CASSVGLAVKYEQYF. Variable domain in full (rest from reference TRBV5-5 and TRBJ2-7): DAGVTQSPTHLIKTRGQQVTLRCSPISGHKSVSWYQQVLGQGPQFIFQYYEKEERGRGNFPDRFSARQFPNYSSELNVNALLLGDSALYLCASSVGLAVKYEQYFGPGTRLTVT.

The V and J genes are TRBV5-6 and TRBJ1-1; TRBD1 is a possible D gene (6 bases). CDR1 is SGHDT and CDR2 is YYEEEE in the germline V gene. The V end was cut by 2 bases, the J end by 1 base, with 12 bases between. The CDR3 totals 15 residues. The CDR3 DNA follows: TGTGCCAGCAGCTTATACTCCAGGGGGAACACTGAAGCTTTCTTT. As protein: CASSLYSRGNTEAFF.

The J gene is TRBJ2-1, the V gene TRBV3-1 (or the pseudogene TRBV3-2); 10 bases are shared with TRBD2. CDR1 is LGHDT and CDR2 is YNNKEL in the germline V gene (reference sequence). With V trimmed by 3 bases and J by 5 bases, 7 bases remained unmatched. The CDR3 runs to 16 residues. CDR3 residues: CASSQISGGNNNEQFF. In DNA form, the CDR3 reads TGTGCCAGCAGCCAGATTAGCGGGGGGAATAACAATGAGCAGTTCTTC.

This chain links TRBV28 with TRBJ2-7; TRBD1 might be the D (5 bases). Germline-derived CDR1 and CDR2 are MDHEN and SYDVKM. V gave up 3 bases and J gave up 7 bases, with 7 bases separating them. The length of the CDR3 is 11 residues. This CDR3 is CASSLYREQYF. The CDR3 nucleotides are TGTGCCAGCAGTTTGTACAGGGAGCAGTACTTC. The variable domain in full, with the rest retrieved from reference TRBV28 and TRBJ2-7, is DVKVTQSSRYLVKRTGEKVFLECVQDMDHENMFWYRQDPGLGLRLIYFSYDVKMKEKGDIPEGYSVSREKKERFSLILESASTNQTSMYLCASSLYREQYFGPGTRLTVT.

This sequence joins TRBV19 and TRBJ1-1; D is perhaps TRBD1 (5 bases). Per the germline V gene, CDR1 is LNHDA and CDR2 is SQIVND (reference sequence). The CDR3 extends over 13 amino acids. V gave up 3 bases and J gave up 7 bases, with 12 bases separating them. CDR3 sequence reads: CASSMGQRLEAFF. The DNA of the CDR3 is TGTGCCAGTAGTATGGGGCAGAGGCTTGAAGCTTTCTTT. The variable domain in full, with the rest retrieved from reference TRBV19 and TRBJ1-1, is DGGITQSPKYLFRKEGQNVTLSCEQNLNHDAMYWYRQDPGQGLRLIYYSQIVNDFQKGDIAEGYSVSREKKESFPLTVTSAQKNPTAFYLCASSMGQRLEAFFGQGTRLTVV.

The chain joins TRBV7-2 to TRBJ2-3; tentative D call: TRBD1 (6 bases). CDR3 length: 17 residues. Germline values: CDR1 SGHTA, CDR2 FQGNSA. The ends were cut back, 1 base at V and 3 bases at J, with 17 bases in the middle. DNA for the CDR3: TGTGCCAGCAGCTTAGGAACCCCGGGACAAACTACAGATACGCAGTATTTT. Encoded protein: CASSLGTPGQTTDTQYF.

The CDR3: CAIRPGVGAEAFF. In nucleotides, the CDR3 is TGTGCCATCAGGCCCGGGGTGGGCGCTGAAGCTTTCTTT. The chain combines TRBV10-3 with TRBJ1-1, with unresolved D. Trimming cost V 6 bases and J 6 bases, with 14 bases left between them. Germline loops: CDR1 ENHRY, CDR2 SYGVKD. CDR3 size: 13 residues.

The chain joins TRBV27 to TRBJ2-7; 10 bases are a match to TRBD2. The CDR3 runs 15 residues. Germline V gene sequence: CDR1 MNHEY, CDR2 SMNVEV (reference sequence). V lost 6 bases, J lost 0 bases, and 5 bases stayed unmatched. The CDR3 here is CASRGTSGNSYEQYF. In nucleotides, the CDR3 is TGTGCCAGCAGGGGTACTAGCGGGAACTCCTACGAGCAGTACTTC.

The rearrangement uses TRBV6-5 and TRBJ1-2; D perhaps matches TRBD1 (5 bases). The V gene lost 8 bases and the J gene lost 4 bases, with 14 bases spanning the gap. Germline V gene data show CDR1 as MNHEY and CDR2 as SVGAGI. This CDR3 contains 13 residues. The CDR3 nucleotides read TGTGCCAGCGCCCCCAGGGAACGCTATGGCTACACCTTC. Translating it yields CASAPRERYGYTF.

This clone was seen at least ten times. The chain is built from TRBV5-6 and TRBJ2-7, with 12 bases aligning to TRBD1. There are 16 residues in the CDR3. V was clipped by 0 bases and J by 4 bases; unmatched bases: 5. Germline lookup yields CDR1 SGHDT and CDR2 YYEEEE. The CDR3 nucleotides read TGTGCCAGCAGCTTGGCGGGGACAGGGGGCTTATACGAGCAGTACTTC. It specifies CASSLAGTGGLYEQYF.

This chain uses TRBV10-3 with TRBJ2-1, with no clear D. V shed 3 bases and J shed 1 base, with 10 bases lying between them. The CDR3 totals 15 residues. Germline V gene sequence: CDR1 ENHRY, CDR2 SYGVKD. CDR3 DNA: TGTGCCATCAGTGATCACTCCGGTTCCTACAATGAGCAGTTCTTC. This encodes CAISDHSGSYNEQFF.